The clone carrying this T cell receptor beta chain was detected once. Sequenced by immunoSEQ multiplex PCR; TCRdb stores in-frame clones only, minus some. Of more than 65,000 clones in the sample, around nine tenths were seen once. This specimen comes from a study of control samples from healthy donors and cancer patients. The V end was cut by 3 bases, the J end by 0 bases, with 6 bases between. The CDR3 is 13 residues long. Looked up from germline, CDR1 is SNHLY and CDR2 is FYNNEI. Sequenced input: PBMCs. The J gene is TRBJ2-7, the V gene TRBV2; D is undetermined. The sequence was obtained from a woman aged 60-70 years with head and neck cancer. For the CDR3, the DNA is TGTGCCAGCAGTGATGGGCCCTCCTACGAGCAGTACTTC. Translated, it gives CASSDGPSYEQYF.